These 21 T cell receptor beta chains share one sample of origin, sequenced in a study of blood T cells in healthy people across ages. It was with a sample-barcoded 5' primer and a J-beta primer mix that a second PCR of roughly 7 to 12 cycles was run. One entry per CDR3 protein results from TCRdb running MiXCR on the 5' RACE reads. The data contain a few hundred thousand distinct CDR3 sequences, more than 45% of them singletons. Input material: blood. All receptors derive from a man in his sixties in good health.

The V gene is TRBV7-2, the J gene TRBJ2-1, with 8 bases identical to TRBD2. The V gene's germline CDR1 is SGHTA and CDR2 FQGNSA. V was pared by 1 base and J by 2 bases, with 1 base of the junction left unmatched. The length of the CDR3 is 15 residues. CDR3 sequence: CASSLVSGTYNEQFF. CDR3 DNA: TGTGCCAGCAGCTTAGTTAGCGGGACCTACAATGAGCAGTTCTTC.

The CDR3 DNA is TGTGCCAGCAGTCACCCGGGCATGAACACTGAAGCTTTCTTT. Amino acid sequence: CASSHPGMNTEAFF. The rearrangement joins TRBV12-3 or TRBV12-4 to TRBJ1-1; no clear D gene. V was clipped by 5 bases and J by 0 bases, with 10 bases between them. The CDR3 is 14 residues long.

This clonotype turned up a few times. The J gene is TRBJ2-5, the V gene TRBV20-1; 7 nucleotides align to TRBD1. CDR1 is DFQATT, CDR2 SNEGSKA, per germline (reference sequence). The CDR3 consists of 14 residues. The trim removed 6 bases at V and 4 bases at J, leaving 11 bases unmatched. The chain's CDR3 is CSALPPRGLETQYF. The CDR3 DNA sequence: TGCAGTGCATTACCGCCAAGGGGGCTAGAGACCCAGTACTTC.

V gene TRBV6-5 combines with J gene TRBJ1-1, with 8 bases fitting TRBD1. Germline assignment: CDR1 MNHEY and CDR2 SVGAGI. There are 14 residues in the CDR3. The V and J ends lost 4 bases and 7 bases, in that order; junction bases with no gene match: 8. CDR3 protein: CASSSGTGTIEAFF. CDR3 bases: TGTGCCAGCAGTTCCGGGACAGGTACTATTGAAGCTTTCTTT.

The J gene is TRBJ2-1, the V gene TRBV6-4; 7 bases are a match to TRBD2. Germline assignment: CDR1 MRHNA and CDR2 SNTAGT. With V trimmed by 2 bases and J by 9 bases, 10 bases remained unmatched. CDR3 length equals 15 residues. The CDR3 bases are TGTGCCAGCAGTGACGCGGGAAGGACTAGTGGTGAGCAGTTCTTC. Residues: CASSDAGRTSGEQFF.

V is TRBV6-2 or TRBV6-3 and J is TRBJ2-7; 7 nucleotides agree with TRBD1. V dropped 7 bases and J dropped 4; count of bases not matched to a gene: 4. CDR3 length: 12 residues. Germline-derived CDR1 and CDR2 are MNHEY and SVGEGT. In nucleotides, the CDR3 is TGTGCCAGCAAGGGGGCTTCGTACGAGCAGTACTTC. It yields the protein CASKGASYEQYF.

This clonotype was seen once. The chain links TRBV20-1 to TRBJ2-3, with 13 bases that match TRBD2. V shed 3 bases and J 6 bases; nucleotides not matched to a gene: 9. Looked up from germline, CDR1 is DFQATT and CDR2 is SNEGSKA (reference sequence). The length of the CDR3 is 16 residues. CDR3 in DNA: TGCAGTGCTAGTCATTCTCAGGGACTAGCGGGGGATACGCAGTATTTT. Its protein is CSASHSQGLAGDTQYF.

This chain links TRBV3-1 with TRBJ2-1; 12 bases line up with TRBD2. The CDR3 runs 16 residues. V shed 0 bases and J 7 bases; nucleotides not matched to a gene: 4. Germline assignment: CDR1 LGHDT and CDR2 YNNKEL (reference sequence). CDR3 sequence reads: CASSQEPGLAGNEQFF. The DNA for the CDR3 is TGTGCCAGCAGCCAAGAACCAGGACTAGCGGGGAATGAGCAGTTCTTC.

This chain joins TRBV5-1 and TRBJ2-4; tentative D call: TRBD1 (6 bases). The germline V gene encodes CDR1 SGHRS and CDR2 YFSETQ. Trimming stripped 0 bases from V and 5 bases from J, with 9 bases between. The CDR3 runs to 14 residues. The CDR3 nucleotides are TGCGCCAGCAGCTTGGACAGGGCCCAAAACATTCAGTACTTC. Protein product: CASSLDRAQNIQYF.

About this clonotype itself: A read error may produce the germline difference seen at one junction end. The rearrangement uses TRBV3-1 and TRBJ1-1; D gene unclear. The CDR3 consists of 15 residues. CDR1 is LGHDT, CDR2 YNNKEL, per germline (reference sequence). The CDR3 DNA follows: TGTGCCAGCGGTGCCGGAGGCTCTCTGAACATTGAAGCTTTCTTT. Translated: CASGAGGSLNIEAFF.

The gene calls are TRBV5-1 and TRBJ2-2; D not certain. The CDR3 length is 13 residues. V lost 2 bases to trimming and J lost 7 bases, with 9 bases between them. The germline V gene has CDR1 SGHRS and CDR2 YFSETQ. The CDR3 coding sequence is TGCGCCAGCAGCTTTTCCTTCGGCGGGGAGCTGTTTTTT. Translated, it gives CASSFSFGGELFF.

This clonotype showed up many times. This chain uses TRBV7-2 with TRBJ2-7; 7 positions agree with TRBD2. V lost 1 base and J lost 0; bases outside the gene matches: 6. The CDR3 is made up of 16 amino acids. From germline, CDR1 is SGHTA and CDR2 FQGNSA. The CDR3 bases are TGTGCCAGCAGCTTAGTTGGGGGGAGGGTCTCCTACGAGCAGTACTTC. It encodes CASSLVGGRVSYEQYF.

As to this clonotype: Possible read error: a much larger clone is one base away. The genes are TRBV7-2 and TRBJ1-1, with D possibly matching TRBD1 (6 bases). This CDR3 spans 15 amino acids. Germline values: CDR1 SGHTA, CDR2 FQGNSA. The CDR3 spells CARSSSLGQNTEAFF. The CDR3 DNA follows: TGTGCCAGAAGCTCGTCGTTGGGACAGAACACTGAAGCTTTCTTT.

Notes on this clonotype: Its ends do not fully match the called genes, so a read error is possible. The CDR3 here is CSVYRISSYNERFF. The CDR3 DNA follows: TGCAGCGTCTACAGGATAAGCTCCTACAATGAGCGGTTCTTC. This sequence joins TRBV29-1 and TRBJ2-1; TRBD1 might be the D (5 bases). There are 14 residues in the CDR3. From germline, CDR1 is SQVTM and CDR2 ANQGSEA.

This sequence joins TRBV15 and TRBJ2-1; 8 bases agree with TRBD2. The length of the CDR3 is 14 residues. CDR1 LNHNV and CDR2 YYDKDF come from the germline V gene (reference sequence). J lost 6 bases, V lost 3 bases, and 4 bases had no gene match. CDR3: CATSRPTSANEQFF. The CDR3 DNA reads TGTGCCACCAGCAGGCCGACTAGCGCCAATGAGCAGTTCTTC. Using reference TRBV15 and TRBJ2-1 for the parts outside the CDR3, the full variable domain is DAMVIQNPRYQVTQFGKPVTLSCSQTLNHNVMYWYQQKSSQAPKLLFHYYDKDFNNEADTPDNFQSRRPNTSFCFLDIRSPGLGDTAMYLCATSRPTSANEQFFGPGTRLTVL.

The V gene is TRBV4-1, the J gene TRBJ2-1; D is unclear. V was pared by 5 bases and J by 0 bases, with 8 bases between. From germline, CDR1 is MGHRA and CDR2 YSYEKL. The CDR3 is 14 residues long. This chain's CDR3 is CASSDESSYNEQFF. Here the CDR3 DNA reads TGCGCCAGCAGCGACGAGAGCTCCTACAATGAGCAGTTCTTC.

The chain couples TRBV12-3 or TRBV12-4 to TRBJ2-1; possibly TRBD2 for D (7 bases). The ends were cut back, 4 bases at V and 2 bases at J, with 15 bases in the middle. The CDR3 covers 16 residues. Here the CDR3 DNA reads TGTGCCAGCAGTTCTTCTGGGGGGGCCACCTACAATGAGCAGTTCTTC. It encodes CASSSSGGATYNEQFF.

The table lists this clonotype with a count of one. The V call is TRBV19, the J call TRBJ2-1; TRBD2 matches at 8 bases. CDR1 is LNHDA, CDR2 SQIVND, per germline (reference sequence). Unmatched junction bases numbered 7, after V lost 3 bases and J lost 6 bases. The CDR3 has 15 amino acids. The CDR3 nucleotides read TGTGCCAGTAGTATGGCAAGCGGGAGTACCAATGAGCAGTTCTTC. The encoded protein is CASSMASGSTNEQFF.

The J gene is TRBJ2-5, the V gene TRBV5-1; possible D gene TRBD1, 5 bases. The CDR3 contains 15 residues. Germline V gene sequence: CDR1 SGHRS, CDR2 YFSETQ. V lost 4 bases and J 3 bases, leaving 16 bases between the germline ends. CDR3: CASSANGDREETQYF. In DNA form, the CDR3 reads TGCGCCAGCAGCGCGAACGGAGACAGAGAAGAGACCCAGTACTTC.

The J gene is TRBJ2-4, the V gene TRBV7-2, with D perhaps TRBD2 (7 bases). The CDR3 runs 17 residues. Germline CDR1 and CDR2: SGHTA and FQGNSA. Trimming removed 1 base from V and 1 base from J, with 14 bases in between. CDR3 region: CASSLGGGRGAKNIQYF. CDR3 DNA sequence: TGTGCCAGCAGCTTAGGGGGGGGGCGAGGGGCCAAAAACATTCAGTACTTC.

V gene TRBV28 combines with J gene TRBJ2-3; D perhaps matches TRBD1 (5 bases). The CDR3 consists of 12 residues. Trimming left V 6 bases short and J 5 bases short, with 9 bases between. Germline V gives CDR1 MDHEN, CDR2 SYDVKM. CDR3 sequence (DNA): TGTGCCAGCAGGCCTCAGGGAGATACGCAGTATTTT. Protein: CASRPQGDTQYF.